This note documents a single TCR beta chain sequence. Source study methods: Reference gene primer amplification gave nucleated cell count estimates. TCRdb keeps only in-frame clones here, not all; method: immunoSEQ multiplex PCR. The V and J calls and clone size are taken from that table; D and trimming were inferred from the DNA. The data show 250,000 to 300,000 clones, with roughly 81% seen just once and about 6.2% held by the top ten. The data stem from a study of blood T cell repertoires in COVID-19. Germline lookup yields CDR1 LNHDA and CDR2 SQIVND (reference sequence). V lost 11 bases, J lost 1 base, and 11 bases lay in between. The CDR3 has 13 residues.

The J gene is TRBJ2-2, the V gene TRBV19; perhaps TRBD1 as D (6 bases). The sample was PBMCs or T cells enriched from blood (not recorded which). The receptor's source is a woman aged 45-65 years who had been exposed to COVID-19. The CDR3 here is CAGLDRNTGELFF. In DNA, the CDR3 is TGTGCCGGACTGGACAGGAACACCGGGGAGCTGTTTTTT.